This T cell receptor (beta chain) was identified during a study of cytomegalovirus exposure and HLA in healthy donors. Study summary: Roughly 180 million T cells yielded over 90 million unique TCR beta sequences in earlier analysis.

The CDR3 totals 16 residues. Germline V lookup: CDR1 SGHTA, CDR2 FQGTGA. Trimming pared 5 bases from V and 5 bases from J, leaving 21 bases between. The primer mix had 60 Vbeta and 13 Jbeta primers. Profiled with immunoSEQ multiplex PCR; TCRdb holds only in-frame clones, not every one. The profile shows approximately 160,000 clones, about three quarters of them singletons. About this clone: Antigen specificity is unknown.

General study points: Associated with HLA alleles at 0.05 false discovery rate in a later analysis were 16,951 TCR beta sequences.

The chain links TRBV7-3 to TRBJ2-5, with D perhaps matching TRBD2 (7 bases). The sequenced sample consisted of PBMCs. This receptor was obtained from a man younger than 30 in good health and CMV-seropositive. The CDR3 loop is CASSQGTTEFGETQYF. The CDR3 DNA follows: TGTGCCAGCAGCCAGGGGACTACCGAATTTGGGGAGACCCAGTACTTC.